The 5 T cell receptor beta chains in this list originate from one sample, sequenced in a study of blood T cell repertoires in COVID-19. Profiling relied on immunoSEQ multiplex PCR, and the TCRdb table lists in-frame clones only, not all of them. The sample contains 300,000 to 450,000 clones, roughly four fifths of which appear only once. The specimen was peripheral blood. Every receptor here comes from a human donor with acute or convalescent COVID-19. The donor label of this sample is uncertain.

The CDR3 sequence: CASSQPPPHHEVYEQYF. The CDR3 coding sequence is TGCGCCAGCAGTCAACCCCCCCCTCACCATGAGGTATACGAGCAGTACTTC. The rearrangement joins TRBV23-1 to TRBJ2-7; unclear D gene. TRBV23-1 is assigned to the ORF class and has an uncertain function. The V end lost 2 bases, the J end lost 4 bases, and 21 bases lay between the germline ends. This CDR3 has 17 amino acids.

The chain combines TRBV28 with TRBJ2-7; weak D call: TRBD2 (6 bases). This CDR3 has 14 residues. V was trimmed by 3 bases and J by 4 bases, leaving 13 bases between them. Per the germline V gene, CDR1 is MDHEN and CDR2 is SYDVKM. CDR3 DNA sequence: TGTGCCAGCAGTTTCGTTGCGGGGAGGTACGAGCAGTACTTC. It codes for CASSFVAGRYEQYF.

The rearrangement joins TRBV7-2 to TRBJ1-2; 7 nucleotides agree with TRBD1. The CDR3 totals 14 residues. The ends lost 2 bases at V and 4 bases at J; junction bases unmatched: 4. Germline loops: CDR1 SGHTA, CDR2 FQGNSA. The CDR3 nucleotides are TGTGCCAGCAGCTTAACAGGGGCTCCCTATGGCTACACCTTC. Translating gives CASSLTGAPYGYTF.

The chain couples TRBV6-5 to TRBJ2-7; D perhaps matches TRBD1 (6 bases). This CDR3 is 15 amino acids long. Trimming removed 6 bases from V and 3 bases from J, with 18 bases in between. Germline CDR1 reads MNHEY; CDR2 reads SVGAGI. The CDR3 bases are TGTGCCAGCAGGGGATCACTAGGACAGTACTACGAGCAGTACTTC. Its translation is CASRGSLGQYYEQYF.

This chain uses TRBV12-3 or TRBV12-4 with TRBJ1-5; D gene unclear. The V and J ends lost 6 bases and 8 bases respectively, with 11 bases between them. This CDR3 has 12 residues. The CDR3 is CASRGSFEPQHF. For the CDR3, the DNA is TGTGCCAGCAGGGGGAGTTTTGAGCCCCAGCATTTT.